This passage covers 24 T cell receptor beta chains from one sample sequenced in a study of a mutant IDH1 vaccine in newly diagnosed glioma. Time point reported: baseline, week 1 (first vaccination visit). Treatment meaning: pre-vaccination baseline after standard-of-care therapy. TCRdb keeps only in-frame clones here, not all; method: immunoSEQ multiplex PCR. The data contain around 67,000 clones, around 88% of them singletons. Source: peripheral blood mononuclear cells (PBMCs), taken from a glioma patient treated with radiotherapy, temozolomide or both. These receptors all come from a woman aged 18-30 years with glioma. Some clones in this sample may be carry-over from other donors' samples.

The genes are TRBV6-1 and TRBJ1-2; 8 bases agree with TRBD1. Germline lookup yields CDR1 MNHNS and CDR2 SASEGT. This CDR3 comprises 13 residues. V shed 4 bases and J 3 bases; nucleotides not matched to a gene: 1. CDR3 in amino acids: CASSVTGDYGYTF. The DNA of the CDR3 is TGTGCCAGCAGTGTGACAGGGGACTATGGCTACACCTTC.

The rearrangement uses TRBV5-1 and TRBJ2-7; D ambiguous. V lost 2 bases to trimming and J lost 5 bases, with 5 bases between them. The CDR3 length is 11 residues. The germline V gene has CDR1 SGHRS and CDR2 YFSETQ. In nucleotides, the CDR3 is TGCGCCAGCAGCTTAGGACACGAGCAGTACTTC. It translates to CASSLGHEQYF.

CDR3 sequence: CASSQVTGTSGYNEQFF. In DNA form, the CDR3 reads TGCGCCAGCAGCCAGGTCACCGGGACTAGCGGATACAATGAGCAGTTCTTC. The chain links TRBV5-1 to TRBJ2-1, with 11 bases aligning to TRBD2. In germline, CDR1 is SGHRS, CDR2 YFSETQ. The CDR3 covers 17 residues. The junction had 10 bases not matched to a gene; V was cut back by 4 bases and J by 4 bases.

The chain combines TRBV9 with TRBJ2-5, with D maybe TRBD2 (7 bases). The CDR3 spans 17 residues. Deletions cut 0 bases from V and 2 bases from J, with 17 bases between. Germline V gene sequence: CDR1 SGDLS, CDR2 YYNGEE. The CDR3 region has the DNA TGTGCCAGCAGCGTAGCCTCCGGGGGGCGCCTACAAGAGACCCAGTACTTC. Translating it yields CASSVASGGRLQETQYF.

The chain recombines TRBV19 with TRBJ2-3; 7 bases are a match to TRBD2. The V gene's germline CDR1 is LNHDA and CDR2 SQIVND (reference sequence). The CDR3 contains 15 residues. Losses at the gene ends were 4 bases for V and 2 bases for J; bases not matched to a gene: 6. The CDR3 region has the DNA TGTGCCAGTAGTAAGGGACTACCCCACACAGATACGCAGTATTTT. It codes for CASSKGLPHTDTQYF.

The chain carries TRBV10-3 and TRBJ2-7; D uncertain. V lost 0 bases, J lost 0 bases, and 15 bases lay in between. This CDR3 is built from 17 residues. CDR1 and CDR2 from the germline V gene are ENHRY and SYGVKD. For the CDR3, the DNA is TGTGCCATCAGTGAGTCTCGAAAGGCGGTGAGCTCCTACGAGCAGTACTTC. It is translated as CAISESRKAVSSYEQYF.

V gene TRBV2 combines with J gene TRBJ2-7; 7 bases line up with TRBD1. J gave up 6 bases and V 5 bases, and 10 bases lay outside the gene matches. The CDR3 has 14 residues. Looked up from germline, CDR1 is SNHLY and CDR2 is FYNNEI. The CDR3 reads CASSKGAGVSEQYF. The CDR3 DNA follows: TGTGCCAGCAGTAAGGGGGCGGGTGTCTCCGAGCAGTACTTC.

The rearrangement uses TRBV9 and TRBJ1-1, with a tentative D call TRBD1 (5 bases). The CDR3 loop spans 15 amino acids. Trimming took off 1 base at V and 1 base at J, with 11 bases between the two ends. The germline CDR1 and CDR2 sequences are SGDLS and YYNGEE. In DNA, the CDR3 is TGTGCCAGCAGCGTACTCGGGGGACCGAACACTGAAGCTTTCTTT. Translated, it gives CASSVLGGPNTEAFF.

The CDR3 here is CASSFPGPQYF. CDR3 in DNA: TGTGCCAGCAGCTTTCCTGGGCCGCAGTATTTT. The chain joins TRBV5-4 to TRBJ2-3; D gene ambiguous. The V end was cut by 2 bases, the J end by 10 bases, with 8 bases between. Looked up from germline, CDR1 is SGHNT and CDR2 is YYREEE (reference sequence). The length of the CDR3 is 11 residues.

V is TRBV6-1 and J is TRBJ1-1, with D possibly being TRBD1 (6 bases). Looked up from germline, CDR1 is MNHNS and CDR2 is SASEGT. The CDR3 runs 14 residues. The V and J ends lost 6 bases and 0 bases respectively, with 11 bases between them. The CDR3 DNA reads as TGTGCCAGCAGCCGATGGGACATGAACACTGAAGCTTTCTTT. It codes for CASSRWDMNTEAFF.

Here the CDR3 reads CASSPGAGVYEQYF. The CDR3 DNA reads as TGCGCCAGCAGCCCCGGCGCAGGGGTTTACGAGCAGTACTTC. The gene calls are TRBV4-1 and TRBJ2-7, with D perhaps matching TRBD1 (6 bases). CDR3 length equals 14 residues. V dropped 4 bases and J dropped 4 bases, with 14 bases sitting between them. Germline loops: CDR1 MGHRA, CDR2 YSYEKL.

This chain links TRBV27 with TRBJ1-2, with unresolved D. The CDR3 has 13 amino acids. Germline V gene lookup returns CDR1 MNHEY and CDR2 SMNVEV (reference sequence). Trimming removed 0 bases at V and 8 bases at J, with 10 bases between. The CDR3 here is CASSLSRNEGYTF. Written as DNA, the CDR3 is TGTGCCAGCAGTTTATCTAGGAACGAGGGCTACACCTTC.

The chain has TRBV9 and TRBJ1-4, with a weak D call TRBD1 (5 bases). Germline V CDR1 and CDR2: SGDLS, YYNGEE. The V end was cut by 3 bases, the J end by 5 bases, with 17 bases between. This CDR3 region has 16 residues. The CDR3: CASSAGSGARNEKLFF. The CDR3 nucleotides read TGTGCCAGCAGCGCGGGGAGCGGGGCCCGAAATGAAAAACTGTTTTTT.

The chain recombines TRBV19 with TRBJ1-1; D call uncertain. The CDR3 is 13 residues long. Trimming stripped 7 bases from V and 0 bases from J, with 9 bases between. Germline CDR1 and CDR2: LNHDA and SQIVND (reference sequence). CDR3 residues: CASIGSLNTEAFF. The DNA for the CDR3 is TGTGCCAGTATTGGCAGCCTGAACACTGAAGCTTTCTTT. Using reference TRBV19 and TRBJ1-1 for the parts outside the CDR3, the full variable domain is DGGITQSPKYLFRKEGQNVTLSCEQNLNHDAMYWYRQDPGQGLRLIYYSQIVNDFQKGDIAEGYSVSREKKESFPLTVTSAQKNPTAFYLCASIGSLNTEAFFGQGTRLTVV.

This clone was seen only a few times. The J gene is TRBJ2-2, the V gene TRBV2; D gene unclear. Looked up from germline, CDR1 is SNHLY and CDR2 is FYNNEI. V gave up 6 bases and J gave up 5 bases, with 4 bases separating them. The CDR3 totals 11 residues. The CDR3 loop reads CASSLTGELFF. CDR3 in DNA: TGTGCCAGCAGCTTAACCGGGGAGCTGTTTTTT.

A single count supports this clone. CDR3 DNA: TGTGCCGTCCGGGACACCCAGTTCACAGATACGCAGTATTTT. Translation: CAVRDTQFTDTQYF. This rearrangement joins TRBV10-3 to TRBJ2-3; a possible D gene is TRBD1 (6 bases). Germline V gene sequence: CDR1 ENHRY, CDR2 SYGVKD. The CDR3 is 14 residues long. Trimming stripped 11 bases from V and 2 bases from J, with 17 bases between.

The chain couples TRBV6-5 to TRBJ1-2; 11 bases are shared with TRBD1. After removal of 6 bases from V and 8 bases from J, the junction contained 8 bases not matched to a gene. Germline CDR1 is MNHEY and CDR2 is SVGAGI. The CDR3 totals 14 residues. CDR3 amino acids: CASSEVDRGQGYTF. CDR3 DNA: TGTGCCAGCAGCGAAGTGGACAGGGGGCAAGGCTACACCTTC.

The V call is TRBV15, the J call TRBJ2-5; the D gene is possibly TRBD1 (6 bases). Trimming left V 8 bases short and J 0 bases short, with 19 bases between. CDR3 length equals 16 residues. Germline CDR1 LNHNV, CDR2 YYDKDF (reference sequence). The CDR3 is CATGNRVLSYQETQYF. The DNA for the CDR3 is TGTGCCACCGGTAACAGGGTTTTATCGTACCAAGAGACCCAGTACTTC. Drawing the rest from reference TRBV15 and TRBJ2-5, the complete variable domain is DAMVIQNPRYQVTQFGKPVTLSCSQTLNHNVMYWYQQKSSQAPKLLFHYYDKDFNNEADTPDNFQSRRPNTSFCFLDIRSPGLGDTAMYLCATGNRVLSYQETQYFGPGTRLLVL.

This chain links TRBV5-1 with TRBJ1-6; 7 bases are a match to TRBD1. This CDR3 comprises 15 residues. Germline-derived CDR1 and CDR2 are SGHRS and YFSETQ. Trimming removed 4 bases from V and 7 bases from J; junction bases left unmatched: 8. CDR3 region: CASSGQTGSNSPLHF. The CDR3 region has the DNA TGCGCCAGCAGCGGCCAGACAGGGAGCAATTCACCCCTCCACTTT.

The V and J genes are TRBV4-1 and TRBJ1-1, with 9 positions matching TRBD1. J lost 3 bases, V lost 1 base, and 3 bases had no gene match. The CDR3 has 15 amino acids. Looked up from germline, CDR1 is MGHRA and CDR2 is YSYEKL. DNA for the CDR3: TGCGCCAGCAGCCAAGCAACAGGGGGCTACACTGAAGCTTTCTTT. Translated, it gives CASSQATGGYTEAFF.

The chain's CDR3 is CASSQEGGSGNTIYF. The CDR3 DNA follows: TGTGCCAGCAGCCAAGAGGGAGGCTCTGGAAACACCATATATTTT. This chain connects TRBV4-2 to TRBJ1-3; unclear D gene. V lost 0 bases to trimming and J lost 0 bases, with 6 bases between them. This CDR3 contains 15 residues. Germline CDR1 is LGHNA and CDR2 is YNFKEQ.

This clone was observed once. V usage is TRBV2 and J usage is TRBJ2-6, with D hard to call. Germline CDR1 SNHLY, CDR2 FYNNEI. The CDR3 is made up of 14 amino acids. The V end lost 4 bases, the J end lost 0 bases, and 4 bases lay between the germline ends. The CDR3 is CASSASSGANVLTF. DNA for the CDR3: TGTGCCAGCAGTGCCTCCTCTGGGGCCAACGTCCTGACTTTC. The entire variable domain, with the rest obtained from reference TRBV2 and TRBJ2-6, is as follows: EPEVTQTPSHQVTQMGQEVILRCVPISNHLYFYWYRQILGQKVEFLVSFYNNEISEKSEIFDDQFSVERPDGSNFTLKIRSTKLEDSAMYFCASSASSGANVLTFGAGSRLTVL.

The chain is built from TRBV6-5 and TRBJ1-3, with D possibly TRBD1 on 5 matching bases. CDR1 is MNHEY, CDR2 SVGAGI, per germline. The CDR3 runs 13 residues. Trimming left V 6 bases short and J 4 bases short, with 10 bases between. CDR3 loop: CASRTQGGNTIYF. CDR3 nucleotides: TGTGCCAGCAGGACTCAGGGAGGAAACACCATATATTTT.

This chain links TRBV29-1 with TRBJ2-5, with D possibly matching TRBD2 (5 bases). The CDR3 runs 14 residues. V shed 5 bases and J shed 1 base, with 14 bases lying between them. In germline, CDR1 is SQVTM, CDR2 ANQGSEA. The CDR3 DNA reads TGCAGCGTTACCCGGGAATACGGCCAAGAGACCCAGTACTTC. Protein product: CSVTREYGQETQYF.